The 22 T cell receptor beta chains below all came from one sample that was sequenced in a study of shared clonotypes between healthy human individuals (dated by TCRdb to 2020 to 2021). Receptor libraries were prepared by the immunoSEQ multiplex PCR assay. TCRdb holds this immuneACCESS table with in-frame rearrangements only. Some clones are missing; in checked studies, unresolved V genes explain under half, and the rest has no known cause. This sample has around 2.5 million clones in its table, and 90% to 95% of those were observed once. The ten largest clonotypes hold approximately 0.37% of the sample. Sequencing was carried out using naive CD4+ T cells from PBMCs. Interpreted using the paper, the cell subset or site label stands for: CD45RA+ positively selected. These TCRs come from a man between 18 and 29 years old in good health. Some clones in this sample may be carry-over from other donors' samples.

The genes are TRBV5-4 and TRBJ2-7, with a tentative D call TRBD1 (6 bases). The germline CDR1 and CDR2 sequences are SGHNT and YYREEE (reference sequence). This CDR3 comprises 13 residues. Trimming stripped 2 bases from V and 9 bases from J, with 15 bases between. This CDR3 is CASSLLTGSGQYF. The CDR3 DNA follows: TGTGCCAGCAGCTTACTGACAGGATCGGGGCAGTACTTC.

The V gene is TRBV11-2, the J gene TRBJ2-5; possible D gene TRBD2, 6 bases. Germline V gives CDR1 SGHAT, CDR2 FQNNGV. The CDR3 is 15 amino acids. V lost 1 base and J lost 2, with 11 bases in between. CDR3 coding DNA: TGTGCCAGCAGCTTAGGGTCGGGGGTTCAAGAGACCCAGTACTTC. Its translation is CASSLGSGVQETQYF.

This sequence joins TRBV7-2 and TRBJ2-6; D gene uncertain. The CDR3 contains 18 residues. CDR1 is SGHTA and CDR2 is FQGNSA in the germline V gene. The germline V and J ends were trimmed by 2 bases and 0 bases, with 14 bases remaining between them. The CDR3 here is CASSLTSGSSSGANVLTF. The CDR3 DNA is TGTGCCAGCAGCTTAACCTCCGGAAGCTCCTCTGGGGCCAACGTCCTGACTTTC.

The CDR3 nucleotides are TGTGCCAGCAGTACTACCCGGACTAGCGGGTCTGATACGCAGTATTTT. Translated, it gives CASSTTRTSGSDTQYF. The chain links TRBV28 to TRBJ2-3, with 11 positions matching TRBD2. This CDR3 comprises 16 residues. The germline gives CDR1 MDHEN, CDR2 SYDVKM. V gave up 5 bases and J gave up 6 bases; unmatched junction bases: 10.

The genes are TRBV7-6 and TRBJ2-1, with D uncertain. This CDR3 has 15 residues. Trimming stripped 5 bases from V and 0 bases from J, with 11 bases between. CDR1 and CDR2 from the germline V gene are SGHVS and FNYEAQ. DNA of the CDR3: TGTGCCAGCAGCCCCGCCCCGAGCTCCTACAATGAGCAGTTCTTC. Its translation: CASSPAPSSYNEQFF.

V and J are TRBV25-1 and TRBJ2-7; no definite D call. V lost 3 bases to trimming and J lost 3 bases, with 6 bases between them. This CDR3 has 12 residues. The germline V gene encodes CDR1 MGHDK and CDR2 SYGVNS. The CDR3 region has the DNA TGTGCCAGCAGTGATTATTTCTACGAGCAGTACTTC. It is translated as CASSDYFYEQYF.

This clone appeared once. The chain employs TRBV29-1 and TRBJ2-2, with 12 bases aligning to TRBD2. Germline values: CDR1 SQVTM, CDR2 ANQGSEA. With 3 bases clipped from V and 3 bases from J, the junction kept 8 bases outside the gene matches. The CDR3 contains 17 residues. DNA of the CDR3: TGCAGCGTTGAGGCGGCTAGCGGGAGGGCCTACACCGGGGAGCTGTTTTTT. It yields the protein CSVEAASGRAYTGELFF.

Turning to this clone: At the DNA level, this CDR3 is encoded by other sequences in the same sample as well. The chain couples TRBV7-9 to TRBJ2-7; TRBD2 matches 9 bases. From germline, CDR1 is SEHNR and CDR2 FQNEAQ (reference sequence). Germline trimming cut 1 base from V and 9 bases from J; bases unmatched to any gene: 10. This CDR3 has 15 amino acids. DNA of the CDR3: TGTGCCAGCAGCTTAGAACTAGCGGGTTTGGGTCGGCAGTACTTC. It is translated as CASSLELAGLGRQYF.

This clone was detected only once. The chain joins TRBV30 to TRBJ2-7, with 8 bases fitting TRBD1. The V and J ends lost 3 bases and 6 bases, in that order; junction bases with no gene match: 13. CDR1 and CDR2 (germline): GTSNPN, SVGIG (reference sequence). The CDR3 consists of 15 residues. CDR3 bases: TGTGCCTGGAGGCAAATCAGGGGGCGCGGGATCGAGCAGTACTTC. Translated, it gives CAWRQIRGRGIEQYF.

The chain employs TRBV7-6 and TRBJ2-1; 7 bases align to TRBD1. Germline trimming cut 5 bases from V and 2 bases from J; bases unmatched to any gene: 9. This CDR3 has 16 residues. Germline CDR1 SGHVS, CDR2 FNYEAQ. DNA of the CDR3: TGTGCCAGCAGCGCCCAGACAGGGCTCACCTACAATGAGCAGTTCTTC. It specifies CASSAQTGLTYNEQFF.

V usage is TRBV7-6 and J usage is TRBJ1-4; tentative D call: TRBD1 (6 bases). V was pared by 5 bases and J by 5 bases, with 15 bases between. The CDR3 runs 15 residues. From germline, CDR1 is SGHVS and CDR2 FNYEAQ. The CDR3 DNA reads as TGTGCCAGCAGCCCAGAAGTTGGGACAAATGAAAAACTGTTTTTT. Residues: CASSPEVGTNEKLFF.

The chain carries TRBV27 and TRBJ2-3; TRBD2 is a possible D gene (5 bases). The ends were cut back, 2 bases at V and 8 bases at J, with 8 bases in the middle. The CDR3 consists of 12 residues. Looked up from germline, CDR1 is MNHEY and CDR2 is SMNVEV (reference sequence). The CDR3 spells CASSLAAGTQYF. For the CDR3, the DNA is TGTGCCAGCAGTTTAGCGGCGGGTACGCAGTATTTT.

The V call is TRBV7-2, the J call TRBJ1-3; tentatively, D is TRBD1 (6 bases). Per germline, CDR1 SGHTA and CDR2 FQGNSA. V was cut by 5 bases and J by 4 bases, with 21 bases left in between. There are 17 residues in the CDR3. The CDR3 sequence is CASSPFDRRTWGNTIYF. CDR3 sequence (DNA): TGTGCCAGCAGCCCGTTCGACAGGAGGACGTGGGGAAACACCATATATTTT. The complete variable domain, with remaining parts taken from reference TRBV7-2 and TRBJ1-3, reads GAGVSQSPSNKVTEKGKDVELRCDPISGHTALYWYRQSLGQGLEFLIYFQGNSAPDKSGLPSDRFSAERTGGSVSTLTIQRTQQEDSAVYLCASSPFDRRTWGNTIYFGEGSWLTVV.

This chain links TRBV5-1 with TRBJ2-7; D is unresolved. The CDR3 sequence is 15 residues long. Trimming took 0 bases from V and 3 from J, leaving 13 bases between them. Germline V gives CDR1 SGHRS, CDR2 YFSETQ. The CDR3 coding sequence is TGCGCCAGCAGCTTGGGAGGTGCCCAACGCTACGAGCAGTACTTC. This translates into CASSLGGAQRYEQYF. Full variable domain (outside the CDR3, taken from reference TRBV5-1 and TRBJ2-7): KAGVTQTPRYLIKTRGQQVTLSCSPISGHRSVSWYQQTPGQGLQFLFEYFSETQRNKGNFPGRFSGRQFSNSRSEMNVSTLELGDSALYLCASSLGGAQRYEQYFGPGTRLTVT.

This chain joins TRBV27 and TRBJ1-3; 7 nucleotides line up with TRBD1. CDR1 is MNHEY and CDR2 is SMNVEV in the germline V gene (reference sequence). The V and J ends lost 6 bases and 4 bases, in that order; junction bases with no gene match: 3. The CDR3 has 13 residues. The CDR3 spells CASSKGQGNTIYF. CDR3 DNA sequence: TGTGCCAGCAGCAAGGGACAGGGAAACACCATATATTTT.

The chain recombines TRBV29-1 with TRBJ2-7, with D perhaps TRBD1 (6 bases). Germline values: CDR1 SQVTM, CDR2 ANQGSEA. Trimming left V 6 bases short and J 0 bases short, with 6 bases between. This CDR3 contains 11 residues. CDR3 coding DNA: TGCAGCGTACAGGGCTCCTACGAGCAGTACTTC. Translation: CSVQGSYEQYF.

J is TRBJ2-3 and V is TRBV9; D is possibly TRBD1 or TRBD2 (5 bases each). V was pared by 5 bases and J by 0 bases, with 19 bases between. CDR3 length equals 17 residues. CDR1 and CDR2 (germline): SGDLS, YYNGEE. The CDR3 here is CASSYSLGVRSTDTQYF. CDR3 nucleotide sequence: TGTGCCAGCAGTTACTCTTTGGGGGTTCGAAGCACAGATACGCAGTATTTT.

The V and J genes are TRBV5-1 and TRBJ2-2; possibly TRBD2 for D (5 bases). Trimming left V 0 bases short and J 6 bases short, with 9 bases between. Germline CDR1 and CDR2: SGHRS and YFSETQ. CDR3 length: 14 residues. CDR3 sequence reads: CASSLGAGPGELFF. For the CDR3, the DNA is TGCGCCAGCAGCTTGGGCGCGGGCCCCGGGGAGCTGTTTTTT.

The chain employs TRBV11-2 and TRBJ1-2; no clear D. Between the trimmed V and J ends, which lost 4 bases and 4 bases, there was a span of 19 bases. This CDR3 spans 16 amino acids. Germline V gene data show CDR1 as SGHAT and CDR2 as FQNNGV. The CDR3 reads CASSSPRVPPSYGYTF. The CDR3 bases are TGTGCCAGCAGCTCCCCTCGGGTTCCCCCCTCCTATGGCTACACCTTC.

The sample holds one count of this clone. This chain links TRBV7-8 with TRBJ2-5, with 12 bases fitting TRBD2. The CDR3 has 20 residues. The V gene's germline CDR1 is SGHVS and CDR2 FQNEAQ. With V trimmed by 5 bases and J by 3 bases, 19 bases remained unmatched. CDR3 bases: TGTGCCAGCAGCCGATTTTGGGCTAGCGGGAGGGCCGGTCCTGAAGAGACCCAGTACTTC. This gives the protein CASSRFWASGRAGPEETQYF.

A single count supports this clone. The rearrangement uses TRBV18 and TRBJ2-7; 10 bases are a match to TRBD1. Looked up from germline, CDR1 is KGHSH and CDR2 is LQKENI. After removal of 0 bases from V and 2 bases from J, the junction contained 13 bases not matched to a gene. The CDR3 consists of 19 residues. CDR3 nucleotide sequence: TGTGCCAGCTCACCACCGCTGGTTTTCGGGACAGGGGATCCCTACGAGCAGTACTTC. Translation gives CASSPPLVFGTGDPYEQYF.

The chain uses TRBV7-3 and TRBJ1-2, with D perhaps matching TRBD1 (5 bases). Trimming removed 5 bases at V and 5 bases at J, with 15 bases between. CDR1 is SGHTA, CDR2 FQGTGA, per germline. The CDR3 totals 14 residues. For the CDR3, the DNA is TGTGCCAGCAGCCCCGGGGACTCAAAATATGGCTACACCTTC. Its protein product is CASSPGDSKYGYTF. Supplemented by reference TRBV7-3 and TRBJ1-2, the full variable domain reads GAGVSQTPSNKVTEKGKYVELRCDPISGHTALYWYRQSLGQGPEFLIYFQGTGAADDSGLPNDRFFAVRPEGSVSTLKIQRTERGDSAVYLCASSPGDSKYGYTFGSGTRLTVV.